This TCR beta chain came from a study of CD8 T cells in ankylosing spondylitis. This clonotype was counted at least ten times. Its antigen is not identified. Study-level results: Researchers reportedly found disease-linked clones significantly enriched in matched ankylosing spondylitis synovial fluid. Disease-associated clones were CD8+ and fairly uncommon in peripheral blood. For ankylosing spondylitis blood, a TCR beta motif of roughly 8 highly homologous variants appeared characteristic.

Germline lookup yields CDR1 ENHRY and CDR2 SYGVKD. V dropped 4 bases and J dropped 5 bases, with 11 bases sitting between them. CDR3 size: 13 residues. Using quantitative 5'-RACE with molecular barcodes, the authors made TCR beta libraries. TCRdb reprocessed the 5' RACE reads with MiXCR, giving one entry per CDR3 protein. The table lists 500,000 or so distinct CDR3 sequences, about 5.4% of them singletons. Sequences were obtained from blood, either unsorted or a sorted T cell fraction (not recorded which). This chain uses TRBV10-3 with TRBJ1-2; D not certain. The TCR sequence derives from a male donor with ankylosing spondylitis. The CDR3 coding sequence is TGTGCCATCAGTGGTATCAGTGGTTATGGCTACACCTTC. Protein: CAISGISGYGYTF.